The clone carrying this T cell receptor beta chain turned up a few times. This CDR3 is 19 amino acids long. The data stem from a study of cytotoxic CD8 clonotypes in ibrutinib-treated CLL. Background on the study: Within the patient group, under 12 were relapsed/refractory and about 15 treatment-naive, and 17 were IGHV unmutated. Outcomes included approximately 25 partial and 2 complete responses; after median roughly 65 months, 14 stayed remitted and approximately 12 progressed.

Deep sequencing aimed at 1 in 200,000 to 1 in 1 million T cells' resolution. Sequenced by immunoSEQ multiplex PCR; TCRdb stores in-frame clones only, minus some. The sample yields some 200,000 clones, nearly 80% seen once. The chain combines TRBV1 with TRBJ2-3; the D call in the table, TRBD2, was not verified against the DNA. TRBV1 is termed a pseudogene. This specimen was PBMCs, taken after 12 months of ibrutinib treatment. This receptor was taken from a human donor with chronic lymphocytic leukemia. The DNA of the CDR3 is TGCACCAGCAGTCAAAGTCTAGCGGGGGGGCACCCTAGCACAGATACGCAGTATTTT. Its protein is CTSSQSLAGGHPSTDTQYF.